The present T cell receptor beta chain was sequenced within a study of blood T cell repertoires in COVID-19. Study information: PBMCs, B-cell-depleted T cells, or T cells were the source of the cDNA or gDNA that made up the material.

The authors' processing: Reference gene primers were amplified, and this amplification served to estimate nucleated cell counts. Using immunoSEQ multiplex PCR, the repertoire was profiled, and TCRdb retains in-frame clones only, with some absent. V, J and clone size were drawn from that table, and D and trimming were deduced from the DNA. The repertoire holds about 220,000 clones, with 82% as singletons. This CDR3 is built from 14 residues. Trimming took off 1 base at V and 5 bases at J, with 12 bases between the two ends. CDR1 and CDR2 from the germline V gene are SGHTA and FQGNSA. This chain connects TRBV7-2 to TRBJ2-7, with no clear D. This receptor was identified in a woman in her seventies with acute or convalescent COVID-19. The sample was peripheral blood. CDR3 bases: TGTGCCAGCAGCTTAGTCGGTTCCGTTCACGAGCAGTACTTC. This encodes CASSLVGSVHEQYF.